A selection of T cell receptor beta chains follows, all from one sample in a study of T-cell reconstitution after alpha-beta-depleted transplantation in children. Via MiXCR, TCRdb re-called the PCR reads, giving one row per CDR3 protein. In the table there are around 420,000 distinct CDR3 sequences, around 15% of which are singletons. This specimen consisted of PBMCs, mostly from graft donor cells, obtained 360 days after TCRalphabeta/CD19-depleted stem cell transplant. The origin of the receptors is a boy younger than two who had a stem cell transplant for Wiskott-Aldrich syndrome, so the T cells may come from the graft donor. The CDR3 runs from the conserved cysteine through the conserved F or W. The order of the fields is clone size, D gene, J gene, V gene, CDR3 DNA, CDR3 protein. D genes are given only for firm matches. Not every row has a clone size; where given, it reads once, few, many or a size class.

few TRBD2 TRBJ2-1 TRBV6-1 TGTGCCAGCAGTCGTCCTACCAAGGATCGACTAGCGGGAGGGAATGAGCAGTTCTTC CASSRPTKDRLAGGNEQFF
NA TRBD2 TRBJ2-3 TRBV24-1 TGTGCCACCAGTGATGCGGGACTAGCGGGAGTAGGGGATACGCAGTATTTT CATSDAGLAGVGDTQYF
few TRBD2 TRBJ2-7 TRBV29-1 TGCAGCGTGGGCCCCGTAGCGGGAGGGCCAGGCGAGCAGTACTTC CSVGPVAGGPGEQYF
NA TRBD1 TRBJ2-7 TRBV7-9 TGTGCCAGCAGCCCAAGGGGACAGGTGATTTACGAGCAGTACTTC CASSPRGQVIYEQYF
NA NA TRBJ1-5 TRBV28 TGTGCCAGCAAAGCAGGTCCTCAGCCCCAGCATTTT CASKAGPQPQHF
few TRBD2 TRBJ2-1 TRBV20-1 TGCAGTGCTAGAGCGCGAACCGGGACTAGCGGGACCCCCTACAATGAGCAGTTCTTC CSARARTGTSGTPYNEQFF
once NA TRBJ1-5 TRBV6-1 TGTGCCAGCAGCCCTAACTGGGATCAGCCCCAGCATTTT CASSPNWDQPQHF
NA TRBD1 TRBJ2-5 TRBV2 TGTGCCAGCAGGGGAACAGGGGGCGGCGAGACCCAGTACTTC CASRGTGGGETQYF
NA TRBD1 TRBJ1-5 TRBV5-1 TGCGCCAGCAGCTTAACAGGGGACAGGGGCAATCAGCCCCAGCATTTT CASSLTGDRGNQPQHF
many NA TRBJ1-4 TRBV4-3 TGCGCCAGCAGCCCTAGAAGGGCTTTCGGAGAAAAACTGTTTTTT CASSPRRAFGEKLFF
few NA TRBJ1-6 TRBV4-3 TGCGCCAGCAGCCAAGATCAGGTTTCACCCCTCCACTTT CASSQDQVSPLHF
many TRBD2 TRBJ2-1 TRBV13 TGTGCCAGCAGCGCTCTCAGACTAGCCAATGAGCAGTTCTTC CASSALRLANEQFF
few TRBD2 TRBJ2-1 TRBV5-1 TGCGCCAGCAGCCACGGACTAGCGGGAGAGGTGAGCACCTACAATGAGCAGTTCTTC CASSHGLAGEVSTYNEQFF
NA NA TRBJ1-1 TRBV5-1 TGCGCCAGCAGCTTGGTGCCCGGAGTTAACACTGAAGCTTTCTTT CASSLVPGVNTEAFF
NA TRBD2 TRBJ2-1 TRBV4-3 TGCGCCAGCAGCCGCAGCGGGGGGGCAATTAATGAGCAGTTCTTC CASSRSGGAINEQFF
few NA TRBJ1-6 TRBV7-2 TGTGCCAGCAACTTGTACAGGGCTGGGGGTTCACCCCTCCACTTT CASNLYRAGGSPLHF
few TRBD1 TRBJ2-2 TRBV5-1 TGCGCCAGCAGCTCTGCGCGACTAATGACAGGGGGCACCACCGGGGAGCTGTTTTTT CASSSARLMTGGTTGELFF
NA TRBD1 TRBJ1-4 TRBV7-8 TGTGCCAGCAGCTTAGCTAGGACAGGACCTAATGAAAAACTGTTTTTT CASSLARTGPNEKLFF
few NA TRBJ2-7 TRBV25-1 TGTGCCAGCAGCAATAGCTCCTACGAGCAGTACTTC CASSNSSYEQYF
NA NA TRBJ2-7 TRBV4-1 TGCGCCAGCAGCCGGGGACCGGCGGCCCACGAGCAGTACTTC CASSRGPAAHEQYF
NA NA TRBJ2-1 TRBV2 TGTGCCAGCAGTGGTAGACACGGGGGTGCTGCCTACAATGAGCAGTTCTTC CASSGRHGGAAYNEQFF
NA NA TRBJ2-2 TRBV7-2 TGTGCCAGCAGCTTAGGGACCAGGGGACCCTTCACCGGGGAGCTGTTTTTT CASSLGTRGPFTGELFF
NA TRBD1 TRBJ2-2 TRBV4-2 TGTGCCAGCAGCCTCCGGGACAGGGGGGCCGGGGAGCTGTTTTTT CASSLRDRGAGELFF
NA NA TRBJ2-7 TRBV5-1 TGCGCCAGCAGCTTGGAGGGCGTCGCCCGATCCTACGAGCAGTACTTC CASSLEGVARSYEQYF
NA TRBD2 TRBJ2-1 TRBV5-1 TGCGCCAGCAGCTCAAGGACTAGCGGAAACAATGAGCAGTTCTTC CASSSRTSGNNEQFF
few NA TRBJ2-5 TRBV24-1 TGTGCCACCAGTGATGAGATAGAGACCCAGTACTTC CATSDEIETQYF
NA NA TRBJ2-2 TRBV5-1 TGCGCCAGCAGCTTGGACAGCCACACCGGGGAGCTGTTTTTT CASSLDSHTGELFF
few NA TRBJ2-7 TRBV9 TGTGCCAGCAGCGTAGGTGGGGATGGGAGTGGGTACGAGCAGTACTTC CASSVGGDGSGYEQYF
few NA TRBJ2-7 TRBV20-1 TGCAGTGCCCGGAGGCCAGGGGACGAGCAGTACTTC CSARRPGDEQYF
NA NA TRBJ1-1 TRBV28 TGTGCCAGCAGTCCGTATCTAAACACTGAAGCTTTCTTT CASSPYLNTEAFF
NA NA TRBJ1-4 TRBV4-2 TGTGCCAGCAGCAAAAGACAGGTTTACAATGAAAAACTGTTTTTT CASSKRQVYNEKLFF
few NA TRBJ1-6 TRBV5-6 TGTGCCAGCAGCTTGATGGGAGGAAGGGGTTCACCCCTCCACTTT CASSLMGGRGSPLHF
few NA TRBJ2-7 TRBV19 TGTGCCAGTAGTATGAGACACACCACACTCCGCCGGGCCGCGAAATTC CASSMRHTTLRRAAKF
few NA TRBJ1-1 TRBV12-5 TGTGCTAGTGGTTTGCCCCAGGGCGAAGCTTTCTTT CASGLPQGEAFF
NA NA TRBJ2-7 TRBV4-3 TGCGCCAGCAGCCAAGATGTTACCGGGACTTCCAACTACGAGCAGTACTTC CASSQDVTGTSNYEQYF
few NA TRBJ2-7 TRBV7-9 TGTGCCAGCAGTCCACAGAGAGTCCACGAGCAGTACTTC CASSPQRVHEQYF
few TRBD2 TRBJ2-1 TRBV7-9 TGTGCCAGCAGCTCGCCTAGGGGACTAGCGGGAGATGAGCAGTTCTTC CASSSPRGLAGDEQFF
NA NA TRBJ2-3 TRBV12-3/TRBV12-4 TGTGCCAGCAGCTATTCTTTCCCACCCGACACAGATACGCAGTATTTT CASSYSFPPDTDTQYF
NA NA TRBJ2-6 TRBV28 TGTGCCAGCAGTTCCCCTGATCCTGGGGCCAACGTCCTGACTTTC CASSSPDPGANVLTF
NA TRBD2 TRBJ2-1 TRBV7-2 TGTGCCAGCAGCTTAGAGGCGGGGGGGTTAAATGAGCAGTTCTTC CASSLEAGGLNEQFF
NA TRBD1 TRBJ1-4 TRBV7-9 TGTGCCAGCAGCCCCGACAGGGGGTGGAATGAAAAACTGTTTTTT CASSPDRGWNEKLFF
many NA TRBJ2-1 TRBV5-4 TGTGCCAGCAGCTCAGGGGGGGCGTTCTACAATGAGCAGTTCTTC CASSSGGAFYNEQFF